The TCR beta chain described here comes from a study of OX40 agonist ivuxolimab in advanced cancers. Background on the study: It was ivuxolimab, an agonistic anti-OX40 (CD134) antibody, that patients were treated with.

Generated by immunoSEQ multiplex PCR, the TCRdb table keeps only in-frame clones and is missing some. The table has roughly 50,000 clones, around 80% seen once. This CDR3 is built from 13 residues. Germline V gene sequence: CDR1 SGHTA, CDR2 FQGTGA. V was shortened by 4 bases and J by 5 bases, with 11 bases between the two germline ends. Regarding the study as a whole: Circulating CD4+ and CD8+ T cells showed clonal expansion by week 6 at 0.1 to 3.0 mg/kg. Also showing low normalized T-cell clonal expansion were some of the nonresponders.

This clone showed up just a few times. Its cognate antigen is unknown. J is TRBJ1-1 and V is TRBV7-3; a possible D gene is TRBD1 (5 bases). Material: CD4+ or CD8+ T cells sorted from blood, obtained in a trial of the OX40 agonist ivuxolimab. The receptor was isolated from an adult with an advanced solid tumor such as melanoma, head and neck, liver or kidney cancer. The CDR3 DNA follows: TGTGCCAGCAGCTGGGACGGAGGGACTGAAGCTTTCTTT. It translates to CASSWDGGTEAFF.